Below are 18 T cell receptor beta chains sequenced from a single sample in a study of cytomegalovirus exposure and HLA in healthy donors. A multiplex PCR was run with 60 Vbeta primers and 13 Jbeta primers. The method was immunoSEQ multiplex PCR; TCRdb's version includes in-frame clones alone and lacks a portion of them. The sample shows around 67,000 clones, less than 70% of them seen only once. Sequencing was done on a sample of PBMCs. All receptors come from a woman aged 45-59 years in good health and CMV-seronegative.

The chain has TRBV10-3 and TRBJ1-1; D is uncertain. The CDR3 sequence is 14 residues long. V shed 4 bases and J shed 1 base, with 10 bases lying between them. Germline assignment: CDR1 ENHRY and CDR2 SYGVKD. CDR3 residues: CAISVQGGNTEAFF. The CDR3 nucleotides read TGTGCCATCAGTGTACAAGGAGGGAACACTGAAGCTTTCTTT.

This clone came up a few times. The rearrangement joins TRBV6-6 to TRBJ2-3, with D perhaps matching TRBD2 (7 bases). CDR1 and CDR2 (germline): MNHNY, SVGAGI (reference sequence). V lost 5 bases and J lost 2, with 17 bases in between. The CDR3 consists of 16 residues. The CDR3 DNA reads as TGTGCCAGCAGTACGCCGGGGGCGGGGGTCACAGATACGCAGTATTTT. Amino acid sequence: CASSTPGAGVTDTQYF.

V gene TRBV5-6 combines with J gene TRBJ2-7, with 10 bases aligning to TRBD1. Unmatched junction bases numbered 7, after V lost 0 bases and J lost 1 base. This CDR3 is 17 amino acids long. Germline V gene data show CDR1 as SGHDT and CDR2 as YYEEEE. This CDR3 reads CASSLGVRQGASYEQYF. The CDR3 nucleotides read TGTGCCAGCAGCTTGGGGGTTAGACAGGGGGCATCCTACGAGCAGTACTTC.

The CDR3 nucleotides are TGCAGCGTCTTACATGGACAGGGGTGGAACACTGAAGCTTTCTTT. Encoded protein: CSVLHGQGWNTEAFF. The genes are TRBV29-1 and TRBJ1-1, with 9 bases identical to TRBD1. With V trimmed by 6 bases and J by 1 base, 9 bases remained unmatched. From germline, CDR1 is SQVTM and CDR2 ANQGSEA. This CDR3 contains 15 residues. The whole variable domain, filled in from reference TRBV29-1 and TRBJ1-1, reads SAVISQKPSRDICQRGTSLTIQCQVDSQVTMMFWYRQQPGQSLTLIATANQGSEATYESGFVIDKFPISRPNLTFSTLTVSNMSPEDSSIYLCSVLHGQGWNTEAFFGQGTRLTVV.

This clone showed up just once. This sequence joins TRBV29-1 and TRBJ2-7, with 9 bases lining up with TRBD2. The CDR3 sequence is 13 residues long. Germline assignment: CDR1 SQVTM and CDR2 ANQGSEA. V was pared by 3 bases and J by 2 bases, with 2 bases of the junction left unmatched. CDR3 residues: CSVDLAGPYEQYF. The CDR3 DNA reads TGCAGCGTTGACCTAGCGGGGCCCTACGAGCAGTACTTC.

In regard to this clone: This sample also contains other DNA sequences that code for the same CDR3. This chain links TRBV30 with TRBJ2-3; D gene unclear. Germline CDR1 GTSNPN, CDR2 SVGIG (reference sequence). The CDR3 sequence is 13 residues long. Trimming took off 0 bases at V and 2 bases at J, with 6 bases between the two ends. The CDR3 DNA is TGTGCCTGGAGTGTGAGCGCCACAGATACGCAGTATTTT. Encoded protein: CAWSVSATDTQYF.

The chain employs TRBV10-3 and TRBJ1-5; the D gene is possibly TRBD1 (6 bases). The V gene lost 8 bases and the J gene lost 4 bases, with 12 bases spanning the gap. The CDR3 extends over 13 amino acids. Germline V lookup: CDR1 ENHRY, CDR2 SYGVKD. CDR3 loop: CAIGRDNNQPQHF. The CDR3 region has the DNA TGTGCCATCGGCCGGGACAATAATCAGCCCCAGCATTTT.

The genes are TRBV6-6 and TRBJ2-7; 8 bases are a match to TRBD1. Germline values: CDR1 MNHNY, CDR2 SVGAGI (reference sequence). Trimming at V came to 5 bases and at J to 3 bases, leaving 9 bases not matched to a gene. The CDR3 sequence is 15 residues long. The CDR3 region has the DNA TGTGCCAGCAGTCCGCCGGGACAGGAGAGCTACGAGCAGTACTTC. Translation gives CASSPPGQESYEQYF.

The genes are TRBV5-5 and TRBJ1-2; 12 bases line up with TRBD1. This CDR3 is built from 17 residues. J was trimmed by 8 bases and V by 0 bases; bases with no gene match: 11. Germline loops: CDR1 SGHKS, CDR2 YYEKEE (reference sequence). CDR3 in amino acids: CASSLDPGTGGAGGYTF. CDR3 nucleotide sequence: TGTGCCAGCAGCTTGGATCCGGGGACAGGGGGCGCCGGGGGCTACACCTTC.

The chain links TRBV5-5 to TRBJ2-2; TRBD1 matches 8 bases. The CDR3 covers 15 residues. CDR1 is SGHKS and CDR2 is YYEKEE in the germline V gene (reference sequence). The V segment lost 4 bases and the J segment 4 bases; nucleotides outside the gene matches: 6. The CDR3 region is CASSPWTGRTGELFF. In nucleotides, the CDR3 is TGTGCCAGCAGCCCCTGGACAGGGCGCACCGGGGAGCTGTTTTTT.

The gene calls are TRBV6-6 and TRBJ1-2; D may be TRBD1 (5 bases). Germline V gives CDR1 MNHNY, CDR2 SVGAGI (reference sequence). Trimming removed 3 bases from V and 5 bases from J, with 13 bases in between. This CDR3 is 14 amino acids long. The CDR3 coding sequence is TGTGCCAGCAGTTATCAGGGCCAAAATTATGGCTACACCTTC. As protein: CASSYQGQNYGYTF.

The chain recombines TRBV5-4 with TRBJ2-2, with TRBD2 identical over 9 bases. V shed 0 bases, J shed 4 bases, and the junction held 4 bases outside the gene matches. Germline V gene sequence: CDR1 SGHNT, CDR2 YYREEE (reference sequence). The CDR3 contains 16 residues. The CDR3 here is CASSLGGAGGTGELFF. CDR3 nucleotide sequence: TGTGCCAGCAGCTTGGGAGGAGCGGGGGGCACCGGGGAGCTGTTTTTT.

This clone has at least ten counts. This rearrangement joins TRBV5-6 to TRBJ2-5; D is ambiguous. V lost 0 bases, J lost 1 base, and 10 bases lay in between. CDR1 is SGHDT and CDR2 is YYEEEE in the germline V gene. There are 15 residues in the CDR3. The CDR3 loop is CASSLAPAPQETQYF. CDR3 DNA: TGTGCCAGCAGCTTGGCCCCAGCGCCCCAAGAGACCCAGTACTTC.

The rearrangement uses TRBV15 and TRBJ2-7; 13 bases fit TRBD2. The junction had 4 bases not matched to a gene; V was cut back by 3 bases and J by 2 bases. The CDR3 consists of 16 residues. Germline V gives CDR1 LNHNV, CDR2 YYDKDF (reference sequence). The CDR3 coding sequence is TGTGCCACCAGCAGTACTAGCGGGAGGGATCCCTACGAGCAGTACTTC. Amino acid sequence: CATSSTSGRDPYEQYF. Variable domain in full (rest from reference TRBV15 and TRBJ2-7): DAMVIQNPRYQVTQFGKPVTLSCSQTLNHNVMYWYQQKSSQAPKLLFHYYDKDFNNEADTPDNFQSRRPNTSFCFLDIRSPGLGDTAMYLCATSSTSGRDPYEQYFGPGTRLTVT.

The V and J genes are TRBV7-2 and TRBJ2-2; the match to TRBD2 covers 10 bases. The CDR3 loop spans 16 amino acids. V was clipped by 5 bases and J by 7 bases; unmatched bases: 10. The V gene's germline CDR1 is SGHTA and CDR2 FQGNSA. The DNA of the CDR3 is TGTGCCAGCAGCCGTAGTCTAGCGGGAGCGGGCGGGGAGCTGTTTTTT. Protein product: CASSRSLAGAGGELFF.

This clone was recorded once. The gene calls are TRBV27 and TRBJ2-7; 9 positions match TRBD2. The trim removed 2 bases at V and 6 bases at J, leaving 5 bases unmatched. Germline lookup yields CDR1 MNHEY and CDR2 SMNVEV (reference sequence). The CDR3 extends over 14 amino acids. CDR3 sequence: CASSLRAGGSEQYF. The CDR3 DNA reads as TGTGCCAGCAGTTTACGAGCGGGAGGTTCCGAGCAGTACTTC.

The gene calls are TRBV7-9 and TRBJ2-7; possibly TRBD1 for D (5 bases). Germline V gene sequence: CDR1 SEHNR, CDR2 FQNEAQ (reference sequence). The CDR3 contains 13 residues. With 5 bases removed from V and 3 bases from J, the gap between germline ends came to 11 bases. CDR3 nucleotides: TGTGCCAGCAGCGGGCAGGGCGACTACGAGCAGTACTTC. This gives the protein CASSGQGDYEQYF.

Only a few counts were recorded for this clone. This chain uses TRBV5-7 with TRBJ2-1, with D tentatively TRBD1 (6 bases). TRBV5-7 is recorded as an ORF, its role being uncertain. This CDR3 region has 14 residues. Trimming stripped 0 bases from V and 7 bases from J, with 11 bases between. The CDR3, as DNA: TGTGCCAGCAGCTTGGCTGGGGGCATGAATGAGCAGTTCTTC. The encoded protein is CASSLAGGMNEQFF.